The 21 T cell receptor beta chains below were found in one sample sequenced in a study of breast tumors, draining lymph nodes, adjacent tissues. MiXCR, applied by TCRdb to the multiplex PCR reads, yields one record per CDR3 protein. Seen here are some 120,000 distinct CDR3 sequences, 15% to 20% observed once, and the top ten hold over 3%. Axillary draining lymph nodes of breast cancer patients supplied the node samples. The material sequenced was axillary lymph node tissue. Receptors were obtained from a female donor with breast cancer. Some clones in this sample may be carry-over from other donors' samples.

This clonotype has ten or more counts. The V and J genes are TRBV5-1 and TRBJ1-3; D may be TRBD1 (5 bases). The CDR3 is 14 residues long. V was cut by 5 bases and J by 3 bases, with 12 bases left in between. Germline V CDR1 and CDR2: SGHRS, YFSETQ. The CDR3 DNA sequence: TGCGCCAGCAGTGGGACTCCGAGTGGAAACACCATATATTTT. As protein: CASSGTPSGNTIYF.

This clonotype was seen repeatedly, ten times or more. The chain has TRBV29-1 and TRBJ1-3, with D possibly TRBD1 on 5 matching bases. CDR1 SQVTM and CDR2 ANQGSEA come from the germline V gene. The CDR3 is 14 amino acids. Trimming took 4 bases from V and 0 from J, leaving 10 bases between them. The CDR3 region has the DNA TGCAGCGTTGGTTCCGGGGCCTCTGGAAACACCATATATTTT. This encodes CSVGSGASGNTIYF.

As to this clonotype: A much larger clonotype is one base distant, so this may be a read error. The rearrangement joins TRBV3-1 to TRBJ2-1; either TRBD1 or TRBD2 may supply D (5 bases each). Germline-derived CDR1 and CDR2 are LGHDT and YNNKEL (reference sequence). The CDR3 length is 15 residues. The CDR3 nucleotides are TGTGCCAGCAGGTTACAATCCGGGACCCTCAATGAGCAGCTCTTC. It translates to CASRLQSGTLNEQLF.

A word on this clonotype: This could be a read error, since a much larger clone is one nucleotide away. V gene TRBV11-2 combines with J gene TRBJ2-7; 8 bases are a match to TRBD1. Trimming at V came to 2 bases and at J to 2 bases, leaving 2 bases not matched to a gene. The CDR3 runs 14 residues. Germline CDR1 SGHAT, CDR2 FQNNGV. In DNA form, the CDR3 reads TGTGCCAGCAGCTTAATGACAGGGGCCTACGAGCAGTACTTC. Its protein product is CASSLMTGAYEQYF.

This clonotype was seen many times. Its ends do not fully match the called genes, so a read error is possible. The chain joins TRBV20-1 to TRBJ1-5; unclear D gene. Germline lookup yields CDR1 DFQATT and CDR2 SNEGSKA (reference sequence). The CDR3 totals 15 residues. CDR3 DNA: TGCAGTGCCGGGGTCAAAGAGGGCTTTAATCGGCCCCAGCATTTT. Translated, it gives CSAGVKEGFNRPQHF.

This clonotype was observed many times. This chain uses TRBV7-8 with TRBJ2-1; D remains ambiguous. V dropped 1 base and J dropped 5 bases, with 6 bases sitting between them. Germline V gene data show CDR1 as SGHVS and CDR2 as FQNEAQ. CDR3 length equals 13 residues. The chain's CDR3 is CASSLGSDNEQFF. Written as DNA, the CDR3 is TGTGCCAGCAGCTTAGGCTCAGACAATGAGCAGTTCTTC.

This clonotype was recorded many times. J is TRBJ2-3 and V is TRBV24-1; a weak D match, TRBD2 (7 bases). V was cut by 8 bases and J by 6 bases, with 17 bases left in between. This CDR3 contains 14 residues. From germline, CDR1 is KGHDR and CDR2 SFDVKD. CDR3 in amino acids: CATMRGGLGDTQYF. CDR3 bases: TGTGCCACCATGAGGGGGGGACTCGGCGATACGCAGTATTTT.

This clonotype was detected many times. The V gene is TRBV5-5, the J gene TRBJ2-7; no clear D gene. From germline, CDR1 is SGHKS and CDR2 YYEKEE (reference sequence). This CDR3 comprises 14 residues. V was clipped by 4 bases and J by 2 bases, with 13 bases between them. The CDR3 DNA follows: TGTGCCAGCAGCCGTAAGACTGACACCTACGAGCAGTACTTC. Translated: CASSRKTDTYEQYF.

Remarks on this clonotype: One end of the junction does not line up with germline, which may come from a read error. The chain carries TRBV7-2 and TRBJ2-7; D remains ambiguous. The CDR3 is 13 amino acids. In germline, CDR1 is SGHTA, CDR2 FQGNSA. The CDR3 here is CAGSTNDNYERYF. CDR3 coding DNA: TGTGCCGGCAGCACCAACGATAACTACGAGCGGTACTTC.

Worth noting for this clonotype: A much larger clone differs by one base, so this may be a read error. The chain recombines TRBV2 with TRBJ2-4; D is unclear. The CDR3 length is 13 residues. Germline lookup yields CDR1 SNHLY and CDR2 FYNNEI. V lost 7 bases, J lost 3 bases, and 10 bases lay in between. The CDR3 spells CASMMEFKNIQYF. The CDR3 region has the DNA TGTGCCAGCATGATGGAATTCAAAAACATTCAGTACTTC.

This clonotype appeared many times. This sequence joins TRBV4-2 and TRBJ1-4, with TRBD1 as a possible D gene (6 bases). The germline V and J ends were trimmed by 5 bases and 5 bases, with 15 bases remaining between them. Germline V gene lookup returns CDR1 LGHNA and CDR2 YNFKEQ. CDR3 length: 15 residues. CDR3 DNA: TGTGCCAGCAGCTACAACCGGGACACCAATGAAAAACTGTTTTTT. Translating it yields CASSYNRDTNEKLFF.

This clonotype was picked up many times. The rearrangement uses TRBV20-1 and TRBJ1-2; D remains ambiguous. This CDR3 has 12 residues. Germline V CDR1 and CDR2: DFQATT, SNEGSKA (reference sequence). Trimming stripped 5 bases from V and 9 bases from J, with 16 bases between. CDR3 nucleotides: TGCAGTGCTCCTACCACGGGGTTCAGCTACACCTTC. It is translated as CSAPTTGFSYTF.

This clonotype appeared many times. This chain uses TRBV6-6 with TRBJ1-6; D is unresolved. CDR3 length: 15 residues. Germline CDR1 reads MNHNY; CDR2 reads SVGAGI (reference sequence). V lost 0 bases to trimming and J lost 4 bases, with 7 bases between them. The DNA of the CDR3 is TGTGCCAGCAGTTACTCAGGCGTTTATAATTCACCCCTCCACTTT. Its translation is CASSYSGVYNSPLHF.

The chain links TRBV20-1 to TRBJ1-2; D is possibly TRBD1 (5 bases). This CDR3 is built from 13 residues. Per germline, CDR1 DFQATT and CDR2 SNEGSKA (reference sequence). V was cut by 0 bases and J by 8 bases, with 13 bases left in between. CDR3 DNA sequence: TGCAGTGCTAGAGATCGGGGGGGGGTCGGCTACACCTTC. Translation: CSARDRGGVGYTF.

This clonotype was seen ten or more times. This chain uses TRBV20-1 with TRBJ1-3; D not resolved. V lost 0 bases and J 0 bases, leaving 9 bases between the germline ends. The CDR3 runs 15 residues. CDR1 and CDR2 from the germline V gene are DFQATT and SNEGSKA (reference sequence). CDR3 bases: TGCAGTGCTAGAGATCCGGCAGCCTCTGGAAACACCATATATTTT. Its protein is CSARDPAASGNTIYF.

As for this clonotype: One base away lies a much larger clone, so this may be a sequencing read error. The chain combines TRBV12-3 or TRBV12-4 with TRBJ2-2; the D is unclear. This CDR3 is 12 amino acids long. The ends were cut back, 2 bases at V and 9 bases at J, with 7 bases in the middle. The CDR3, as DNA: TGTGCCAGCAGTTTAAGTGCATGGGAGCTGTTTTTT. Protein: CASSLSAWELFF.

In this sample, this clonotype turned up many times. The J gene is TRBJ1-4, the V gene TRBV12-3 or TRBV12-4; D remains unclear. CDR3 length equals 14 residues. With 3 bases removed from V and 3 bases from J, the gap between germline ends came to 8 bases. The DNA for the CDR3 is TGTGCCAGCAGTTTTGGCACGGCTAATGAAAAACTGTTTTTT. Translated, it gives CASSFGTANEKLFF.

This clonotype was picked up a small number of times. The gene calls are TRBV10-3 and TRBJ1-5, with TRBD1 as a possible D gene (6 bases). Between the trimmed V and J ends, which lost 5 bases and 0 bases, there was a span of 11 bases. This CDR3 has 15 amino acids. The germline gives CDR1 ENHRY, CDR2 SYGVKD. The CDR3 spells CAISRDRNSNQPQHF. CDR3 nucleotides: TGTGCCATCAGTAGAGACAGGAATAGCAATCAGCCCCAGCATTTT.

As regards this clonotype: A much larger clone lies one base from this, so it may be a read error. This rearrangement joins TRBV6-5 to TRBJ2-1, with D possibly TRBD2 on 5 matching bases. V lost 5 bases and J 5 bases, leaving 16 bases between the germline ends. Germline CDR1 is MNHEY and CDR2 is SVGAGI. The CDR3 consists of 15 residues. The CDR3 bases are TGTGCCAGCAGTCCCCCGGGATGCAGGAACAATGAGCAGTTCTTC. Translated, it gives CASSPPGCRNNEQFF.

This clonotype was observed at least ten times. The chain recombines TRBV4-1 with TRBJ2-4; 10 nucleotides match TRBD2. Germline V gene data show CDR1 as MGHRA and CDR2 as YSYEKL. J lost 0 bases, V lost 5 bases, and 10 bases had no gene match. The CDR3 is 18 amino acids. The CDR3 DNA follows: TGCGCCAGCAGCGATAGCGGGGGGAGGCCCGGAGCCAAAAACATTCAGTACTTC. This sequence encodes CASSDSGGRPGAKNIQYF.

This clonotype was picked up many times. Written as DNA, the CDR3 is TGTGCCACCAGCAGAGGCGGACAGGGGAGGTCTGGGGCCAACGTCCTGACTTTC. Its translation: CATSRGGQGRSGANVLTF. V usage is TRBV15 and J usage is TRBJ2-6, with TRBD1 matching 9 bases. The length of the CDR3 is 18 residues. The J segment lost 1 base and the V segment lost 1 base, leaving 5 bases of the junction unmatched. The germline V gene encodes CDR1 LNHNV and CDR2 YYDKDF (reference sequence). The whole variable domain, filled in from reference TRBV15 and TRBJ2-6, reads DAMVIQNPRYQVTQFGKPVTLSCSQTLNHNVMYWYQQKSSQAPKLLFHYYDKDFNNEADTPDNFQSRRPNTSFCFLDIRSPGLGDTAMYLCATSRGGQGRSGANVLTFGAGSRLTVL.